One T cell receptor beta chain is described in this entry. Its specificity is not known. This sample is drawn from a study of a mutant IDH1 vaccine in newly diagnosed glioma. As for the study in general: A 62.5% male, approximately 38% female split and a mean age of about 40 years characterized treated patients. Most had both radiotherapy and temozolomide beforehand; others had only one. General observations from the study: Pseudoprogression apparently tracked independently of changes in top peripheral T cell clonotypes.

Germline V gives CDR1 MDHEN, CDR2 SYDVKM. The CDR3 contains 17 residues. Losses at the gene ends were 1 base for V and 4 bases for J; bases not matched to a gene: 6. Assay used: immunoSEQ multiplex PCR; TCRdb lists only in-frame clones, some missing. In the table there are about 98,000 clones, around 90% of which are singletons. Time point in this sample: baseline, week 1 (first vaccination visit). Documented treatment: pre-vaccination baseline after standard-of-care therapy. The source was PBMCs, collected from a glioma patient treated with radiotherapy, temozolomide or both. This TCR came from a woman aged 45-59 years with glioma. This chain links TRBV28 with TRBJ1-5; the match to TRBD1 covers 11 bases. The CDR3 DNA reads as TGTGCCAGCAGTTTATTGAGGGGGACAGGGGGAAATCAGCCCCAGCATTTT. It specifies CASSLLRGTGGNQPQHF. Complete variable domain (other parts from reference TRBV28 and TRBJ1-5): DVKVTQSSRYLVKRTGEKVFLECVQDMDHENMFWYRQDPGLGLRLIYFSYDVKMKEKGDIPEGYSVSREKKERFSLILESASTNQTSMYLCASSLLRGTGGNQPQHFGDGTRLSIL.